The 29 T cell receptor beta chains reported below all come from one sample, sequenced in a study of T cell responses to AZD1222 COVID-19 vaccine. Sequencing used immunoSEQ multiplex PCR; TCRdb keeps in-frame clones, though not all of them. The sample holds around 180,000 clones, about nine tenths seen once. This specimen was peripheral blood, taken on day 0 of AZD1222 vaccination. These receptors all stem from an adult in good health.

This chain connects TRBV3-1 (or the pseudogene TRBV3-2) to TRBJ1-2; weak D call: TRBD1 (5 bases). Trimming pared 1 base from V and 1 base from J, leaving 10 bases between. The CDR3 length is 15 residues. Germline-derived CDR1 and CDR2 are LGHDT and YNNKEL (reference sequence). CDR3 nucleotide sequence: TGTGCCAGCAGCCAAGTCTCAGGGATTAACTATGGCTACACCTTC. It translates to CASSQVSGINYGYTF.

In DNA, the CDR3 is TGCAGCGTTTTTATAAGGTCTAGCGGGGGAGATGAGCAGTTCTTC. As protein: CSVFIRSSGGDEQFF. The rearrangement uses TRBV29-1 and TRBJ2-1; TRBD2 aligns across 10 bases. The CDR3 contains 15 residues. The ends lost 5 bases at V and 8 bases at J; junction bases unmatched: 12. Looked up from germline, CDR1 is SQVTM and CDR2 is ANQGSEA.

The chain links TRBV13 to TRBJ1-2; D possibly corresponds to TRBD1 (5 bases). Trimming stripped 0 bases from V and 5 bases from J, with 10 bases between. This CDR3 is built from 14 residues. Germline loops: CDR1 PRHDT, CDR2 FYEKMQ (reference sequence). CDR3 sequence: CASSLGSGMYGYTF. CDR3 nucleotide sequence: TGTGCCAGCAGCTTAGGTTCAGGGATGTATGGCTACACCTTC.

CDR3 amino acids: CASSPGGREGNQPQHF. The CDR3 DNA reads TGCGCCAGCAGCCCCGGGGGCAGGGAGGGCAATCAGCCCCAGCATTTT. This rearrangement joins TRBV5-1 to TRBJ1-5, with D possibly being TRBD1 (6 bases). Looked up from germline, CDR1 is SGHRS and CDR2 is YFSETQ. This CDR3 contains 16 residues. Trimming removed 4 bases from V and 2 bases from J, with 16 bases in between.

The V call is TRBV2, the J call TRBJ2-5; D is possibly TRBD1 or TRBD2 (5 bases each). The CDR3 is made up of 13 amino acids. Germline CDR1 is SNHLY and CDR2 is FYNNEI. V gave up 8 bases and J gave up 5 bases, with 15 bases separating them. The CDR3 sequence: CASGGGFRETQYF. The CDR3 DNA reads TGTGCCAGCGGTGGGGGATTTAGGGAGACCCAGTACTTC.

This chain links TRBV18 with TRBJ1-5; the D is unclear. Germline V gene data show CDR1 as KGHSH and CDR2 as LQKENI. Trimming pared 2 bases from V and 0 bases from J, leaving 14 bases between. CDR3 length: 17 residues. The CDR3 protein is CASSPNSRMDSNQPQHF. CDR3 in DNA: TGTGCCAGCTCACCAAATTCCAGGATGGATAGCAATCAGCCCCAGCATTTT.

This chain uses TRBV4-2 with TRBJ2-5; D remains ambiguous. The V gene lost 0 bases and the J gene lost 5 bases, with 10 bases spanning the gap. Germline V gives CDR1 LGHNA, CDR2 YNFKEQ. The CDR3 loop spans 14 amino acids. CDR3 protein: CASSQEFSGETQYF. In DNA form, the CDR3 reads TGTGCCAGCAGCCAAGAATTTAGTGGGGAGACCCAGTACTTC.

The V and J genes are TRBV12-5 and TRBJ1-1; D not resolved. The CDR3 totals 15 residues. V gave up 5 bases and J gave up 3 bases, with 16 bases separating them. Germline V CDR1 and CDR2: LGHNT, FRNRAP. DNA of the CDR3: TGTGCTAGTGGTCCCCATAGGGAAGGGTACACTGAAGCTTTCTTT. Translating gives CASGPHREGYTEAFF.

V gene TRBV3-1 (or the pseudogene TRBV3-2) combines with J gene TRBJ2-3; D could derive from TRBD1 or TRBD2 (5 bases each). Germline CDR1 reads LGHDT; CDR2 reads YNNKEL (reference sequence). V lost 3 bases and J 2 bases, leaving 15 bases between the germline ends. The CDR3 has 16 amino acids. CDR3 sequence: CASSHVAGTLTDTQYF. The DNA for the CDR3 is TGTGCCAGCAGCCACGTAGCTGGGACGCTCACAGATACGCAGTATTTT.

The chain's CDR3 is CASSDRQHSGANVLTF. CDR3 nucleotides: TGTGCCAGCAGTGACCGGCAGCACTCTGGGGCCAACGTCCTGACTTTC. The gene calls are TRBV6-4 and TRBJ2-6; D is undetermined. There are 16 residues in the CDR3. Germline V gene sequence: CDR1 MRHNA, CDR2 SNTAGT. Trimming pared 2 bases from V and 0 bases from J, leaving 8 bases between.

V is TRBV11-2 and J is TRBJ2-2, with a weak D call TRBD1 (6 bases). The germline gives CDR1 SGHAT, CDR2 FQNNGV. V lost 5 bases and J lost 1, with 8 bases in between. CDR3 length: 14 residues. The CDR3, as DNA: TGTGCCAGCAGCCCACAGGGGAACACCGGGGAGCTGTTTTTT. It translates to CASSPQGNTGELFF. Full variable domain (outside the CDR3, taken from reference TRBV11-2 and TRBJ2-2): EAGVAQSPRYKIIEKRQSVAFWCNPISGHATLYWYQQILGQGPKLLIQFQNNGVVDDSQLPKDRFSAERLKGVDSTLKIQPAKLEDSAVYLCASSPQGNTGELFFGEGSRLTVL.

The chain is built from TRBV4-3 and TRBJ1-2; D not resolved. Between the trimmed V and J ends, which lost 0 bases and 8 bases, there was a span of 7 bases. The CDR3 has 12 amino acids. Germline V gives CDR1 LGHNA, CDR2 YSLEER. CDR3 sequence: CASSQDKLGYTF. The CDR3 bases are TGCGCCAGCAGCCAAGATAAATTAGGCTACACCTTC.

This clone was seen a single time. The DNA of the CDR3 is TGTGCCAGCAGTTACTCGGGAAGTGTTTCACCCCTCCACTTT. Translation: CASSYSGSVSPLHF. This sequence joins TRBV6-6 and TRBJ1-6; no clear D gene. This CDR3 has 14 residues. Trimming took 0 bases from V and 9 from J, leaving 9 bases between them. CDR1 is MNHNY, CDR2 SVGAGI, per germline (reference sequence).

The CDR3 reads CASSSGLRNVGQETQYF. The CDR3, as DNA: TGTGCCAGCAGCTCAGGCCTCCGTAACGTCGGGCAAGAGACCCAGTACTTC. The chain is built from TRBV11-3 and TRBJ2-5, with no clear D. This CDR3 contains 17 residues. Trimming took 4 bases from V and 2 from J, leaving 20 bases between them. Germline assignment: CDR1 SGHNT and CDR2 YENEEA.

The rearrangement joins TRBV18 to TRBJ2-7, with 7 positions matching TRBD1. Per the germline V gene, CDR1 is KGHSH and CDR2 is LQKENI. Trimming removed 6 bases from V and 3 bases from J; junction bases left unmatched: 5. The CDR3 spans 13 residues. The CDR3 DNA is TGTGCCAGCTCGCTCGACAGGGTCTACGAGCAGTACTTC. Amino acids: CASSLDRVYEQYF.

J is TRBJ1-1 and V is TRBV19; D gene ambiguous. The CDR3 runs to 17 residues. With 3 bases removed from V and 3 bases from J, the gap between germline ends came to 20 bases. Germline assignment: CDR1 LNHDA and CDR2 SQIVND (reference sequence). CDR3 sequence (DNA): TGTGCCAGTAGTATCTCATGGGCAGCCCTCGGGGACACTGAAGCTTTCTTT. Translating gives CASSISWAALGDTEAFF.

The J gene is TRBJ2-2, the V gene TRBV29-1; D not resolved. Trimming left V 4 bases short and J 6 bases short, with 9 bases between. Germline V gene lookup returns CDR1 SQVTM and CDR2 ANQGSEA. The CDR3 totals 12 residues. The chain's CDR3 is CSVGLLSGELFF. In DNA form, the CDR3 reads TGCAGCGTTGGACTTTTGTCCGGGGAGCTGTTTTTT.

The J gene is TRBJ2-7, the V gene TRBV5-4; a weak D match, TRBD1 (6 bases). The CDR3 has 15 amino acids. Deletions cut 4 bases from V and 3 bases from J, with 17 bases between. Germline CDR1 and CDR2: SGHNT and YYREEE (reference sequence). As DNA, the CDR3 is TGTGCCAGCAGCGTAGCCGGGACAACCTACTACGAGCAGTACTTC. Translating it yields CASSVAGTTYYEQYF.

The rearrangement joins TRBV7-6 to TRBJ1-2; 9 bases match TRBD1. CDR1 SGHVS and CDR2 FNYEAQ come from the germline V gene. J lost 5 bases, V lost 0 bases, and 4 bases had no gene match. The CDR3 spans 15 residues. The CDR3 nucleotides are TGTGCCAGCAGCTTAGCGGCGACAGGGGGGTATGGCTACACCTTC. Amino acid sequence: CASSLAATGGYGYTF.

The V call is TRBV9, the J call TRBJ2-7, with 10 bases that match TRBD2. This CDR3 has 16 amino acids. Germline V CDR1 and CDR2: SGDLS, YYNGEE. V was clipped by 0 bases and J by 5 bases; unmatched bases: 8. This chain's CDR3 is CASSVASGGAIHEQYF. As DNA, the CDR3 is TGTGCCAGCAGCGTAGCGAGCGGGGGGGCCATCCACGAGCAGTACTTC. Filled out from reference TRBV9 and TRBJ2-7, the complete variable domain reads DSGVTQTPKHLITATGQRVTLRCSPRSGDLSVYWYQQSLDQGLQFLIQYYNGEERAKGNILERFSAQQFPDLHSELNLSSLELGDSALYFCASSVASGGAIHEQYFGPGTRLTVT.

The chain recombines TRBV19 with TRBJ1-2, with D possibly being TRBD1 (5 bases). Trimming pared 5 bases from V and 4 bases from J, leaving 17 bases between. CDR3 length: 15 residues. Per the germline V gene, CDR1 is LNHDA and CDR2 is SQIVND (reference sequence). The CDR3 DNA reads TGTGCCAGTAGTTTACCGGGACTTTCGGGCTATGGCTACACCTTC. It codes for CASSLPGLSGYGYTF.

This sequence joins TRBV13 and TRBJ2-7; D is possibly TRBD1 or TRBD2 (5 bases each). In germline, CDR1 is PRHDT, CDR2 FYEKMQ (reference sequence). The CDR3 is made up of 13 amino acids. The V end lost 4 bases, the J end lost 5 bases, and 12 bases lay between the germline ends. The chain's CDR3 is CASSSRWDHEQYF. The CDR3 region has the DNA TGTGCCAGCAGCTCCCGGTGGGACCACGAGCAGTACTTC.

The CDR3 region has the DNA TGTGCTAGTGGCCATACTCAACAGGGGAGGGGTGGCTACACCTTC. Translation gives CASGHTQQGRGGYTF. The chain uses TRBV12-5 and TRBJ1-2, with 7 bases lining up with TRBD1. Germline-derived CDR1 and CDR2 are LGHNT and FRNRAP. Trimming removed 6 bases from V and 7 bases from J; junction bases left unmatched: 14. The CDR3 has 15 amino acids.

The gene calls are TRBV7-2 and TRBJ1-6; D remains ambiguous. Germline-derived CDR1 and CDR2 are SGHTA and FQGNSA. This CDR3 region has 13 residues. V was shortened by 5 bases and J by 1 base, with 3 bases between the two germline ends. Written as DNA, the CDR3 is TGTGCCAGCAGCGAGTCCTATAATTCACCCCTCCACTTT. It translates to CASSESYNSPLHF.

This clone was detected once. CDR3 bases: TGTGCCAGCAGCTTAGGGACTAGCGGAATCTACAATGAGCAGTTCTTC. This gives the protein CASSLGTSGIYNEQFF. The V and J genes are TRBV11-2 and TRBJ2-1; TRBD2 aligns across 10 bases. Germline V gives CDR1 SGHAT, CDR2 FQNNGV. J gave up 3 bases and V 1 base, and 3 bases lay outside the gene matches. This CDR3 is built from 16 residues.

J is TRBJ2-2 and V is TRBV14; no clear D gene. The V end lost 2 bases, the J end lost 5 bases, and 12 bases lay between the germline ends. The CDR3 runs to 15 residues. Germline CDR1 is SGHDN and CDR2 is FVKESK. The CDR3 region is CASSQTPGETGELFF. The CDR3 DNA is TGTGCCAGCAGCCAAACCCCGGGTGAGACCGGGGAGCTGTTTTTT.

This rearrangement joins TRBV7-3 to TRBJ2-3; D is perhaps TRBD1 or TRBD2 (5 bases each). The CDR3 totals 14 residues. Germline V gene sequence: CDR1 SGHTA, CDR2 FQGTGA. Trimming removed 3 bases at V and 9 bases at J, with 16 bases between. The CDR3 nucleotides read TGTGCCAGCAGCTTGACTACCGCACAGGAGACGCAGTATTTT. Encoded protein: CASSLTTAQETQYF.

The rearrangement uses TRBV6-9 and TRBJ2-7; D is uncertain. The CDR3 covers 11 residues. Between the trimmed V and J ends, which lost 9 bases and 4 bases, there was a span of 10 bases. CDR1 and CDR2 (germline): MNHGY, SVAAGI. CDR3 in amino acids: CASPIPYEQYF. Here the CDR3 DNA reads TGTGCCAGTCCGATCCCGTACGAGCAGTACTTC.

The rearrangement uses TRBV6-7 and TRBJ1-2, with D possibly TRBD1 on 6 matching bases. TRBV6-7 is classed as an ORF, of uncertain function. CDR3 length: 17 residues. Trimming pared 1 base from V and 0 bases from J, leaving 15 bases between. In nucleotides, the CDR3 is TGTGCCAGCAGTTACTTGAGGCGAACAGGGTCTAACTATGGCTACACCTTC. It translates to CASSYLRRTGSNYGYTF.